The clone carrying this TCR beta chain was seen many times. The antigen is not known. The sample comes from a study of CD8 T cells in ankylosing spondylitis. Notes on the study in general: Ankylosing spondylitis blood appeared to carry a characteristic TCR beta motif of several highly homologous variants.

TCRdb re-called the 5' RACE reads with MiXCR, one entry per CDR3 protein. Of some 180,000 distinct CDR3 sequences in the sample, roughly 18% were seen once. This receptor was identified in a male donor under 35 with ankylosing spondylitis or in good health (not recorded which). The source material was blood, either unsorted or a sorted T cell fraction (not recorded which).

The CDR3 nucleotides read TGCAGTGCTAGCGGGAGCGCCGACTTTAATGAGCAGTTCTTC. Protein product: CSASGSADFNEQFF. The chain employs TRBV20-1 and TRBJ2-1; D is perhaps TRBD2 (6 bases). CDR1 and CDR2 from the germline V gene are DFQATT and SNEGSKA (reference sequence). The CDR3 extends over 14 amino acids. Trimming removed 3 bases at V and 7 bases at J, with 16 bases between.